Each of the 20 T cell receptor beta chains below was sequenced from the same sample in a study of blood T cell repertoires in COVID-19. Sequencing was performed with immunoSEQ multiplex PCR; in TCRdb, only in-frame clones are kept and a portion is missing. The data show around 130,000 clones, 70% to 80% seen once. The sequenced material came from peripheral blood. The receptors come from a human donor in a cohort sampled during active COVID-19.

This clone was recorded only once. This chain joins TRBV7-8 and TRBJ1-6; D gene unclear. Germline CDR1 and CDR2: SGHVS and FQNEAQ. V dropped 5 bases and J dropped 10 bases, with 18 bases sitting between them. The CDR3 runs to 15 residues. The CDR3 nucleotides read TGTGCCAGCAGCGGGTCTAATTTCGGGTTATCACCCCTCCACTTT. It is translated as CASSGSNFGLSPLHF. The variable domain in full, with the rest retrieved from reference TRBV7-8 and TRBJ1-6, is GAGVSQSPRYKVAKRGQDVALRCDPISGHVSLFWYQQALGQGPEFLTYFQNEAQLDKSGLPSDRFFAERPEGSVSTLKIQRTQQEDSAVYLCASSGSNFGLSPLHFGNGTRLTVT.

J is TRBJ1-2 and V is TRBV19; tentatively, D is TRBD1 (6 bases). Deletions cut 3 bases from V and 6 bases from J, with 8 bases between. Per germline, CDR1 LNHDA and CDR2 SQIVND (reference sequence). The CDR3 runs to 12 residues. The chain's CDR3 is CASSMTGDGYTF. In DNA, the CDR3 is TGTGCCAGTAGTATGACAGGCGATGGCTACACCTTC.

The genes are TRBV5-4 and TRBJ2-7; D is perhaps TRBD1 (6 bases). Trimming took 4 bases from V and 2 from J, leaving 10 bases between them. CDR3 length: 13 residues. Per the germline V gene, CDR1 is SGHNT and CDR2 is YYREEE (reference sequence). CDR3 amino acids: CASSRRDTYEQYF. The CDR3 bases are TGTGCCAGCAGCCGCCGGGACACCTACGAGCAGTACTTC.

There are a few counts of this clone. The genes are TRBV7-2 and TRBJ2-7; 9 positions match TRBD2. Germline CDR1 and CDR2: SGHTA and FQGNSA. V shed 5 bases and J 7 bases; nucleotides not matched to a gene: 9. The CDR3 contains 14 residues. CDR3 sequence: CASSHSGSGREQYF. The CDR3 DNA reads TGTGCCAGCAGCCATAGCGGGAGCGGTAGGGAGCAGTACTTC.

CDR3 loop: CASSSIGGEWREAFF. CDR3 sequence (DNA): TGTGCCAGCTCTTCCATAGGGGGGGAATGGAGGGAAGCTTTCTTT. The rearrangement links TRBV6-5 to TRBJ1-1; tentative D call: TRBD1 (6 bases). This CDR3 region has 15 residues. Germline CDR1 and CDR2: MNHEY and SVGAGI. V gave up 8 bases and J gave up 8 bases, with 24 bases separating them.

The chain uses TRBV4-1 and TRBJ2-3; D is ambiguous. Trimming left V 4 bases short and J 2 bases short, with 13 bases between. The CDR3 runs to 15 residues. Germline CDR1 and CDR2: MGHRA and YSYEKL. The CDR3 spells CASSLLMVNTDTQYF. The CDR3 DNA reads TGCGCCAGCAGCCTCCTAATGGTAAACACAGATACGCAGTATTTT.

The rearrangement links TRBV2 to TRBJ2-7; the match to TRBD1 covers 7 bases. In germline, CDR1 is SNHLY, CDR2 FYNNEI. V trimming: 7 bases; J trimming: 3 bases; junction bases outside the gene matches: 12. The CDR3 has 15 residues. This CDR3 is CASNRKGAGIYEQYF. The DNA for the CDR3 is TGTGCCAGCAATCGCAAGGGGGCAGGAATCTACGAGCAGTACTTC.

The genes are TRBV12-3 or TRBV12-4 and TRBJ2-7; D gene ambiguous. V dropped 5 bases and J dropped 6 bases, with 11 bases sitting between them. The CDR3 covers 12 residues. The CDR3 nucleotides are TGTGCCAGCAGTCAATTCAGTGGCGAGCAGTACTTC. It yields the protein CASSQFSGEQYF.

V and J are TRBV5-8 and TRBJ2-7; 8 nucleotides align to TRBD2. Trimming removed 2 bases from V and 2 bases from J; junction bases left unmatched: 3. Germline V CDR1 and CDR2: SGHTS, YDEGEE. The CDR3 extends over 14 amino acids. The CDR3 DNA reads TGTGCCAGCAGCTTCGCGACTAGCGCCTACGAGCAGTACTTC. The encoded protein is CASSFATSAYEQYF. The entire variable domain, with the rest obtained from reference TRBV5-8 and TRBJ2-7, is as follows: EAGVTQSPTHLIKTRGQQATLRCSPISGHTSVYWYQQALGLGLQFLLWYDEGEERNRGNFPPRFSGRQFPNYSSELNVNALELEDSALYLCASSFATSAYEQYFGPGTRLTVT.

V gene TRBV5-1 combines with J gene TRBJ2-7; possible D gene TRBD2, 5 bases. Germline loops: CDR1 SGHRS, CDR2 YFSETQ. The germline V and J ends were trimmed by 0 bases and 2 bases, with 9 bases remaining between them. The CDR3 has 14 residues. CDR3 region: CASSLGSGPYEQYF. The CDR3 region has the DNA TGCGCCAGCAGCTTGGGCAGCGGTCCCTACGAGCAGTACTTC.

V and J are TRBV11-3 and TRBJ2-7, with D possibly being TRBD1 (6 bases). CDR1 is SGHNT, CDR2 YENEEA, per germline. V gave up 4 bases and J gave up 0 bases, with 16 bases separating them. The CDR3 extends over 16 amino acids. The CDR3 coding sequence is TGTGCCAGCAGCTCCTTCGACAGGTCAAGCTCCTACGAGCAGTACTTC. The encoded protein is CASSSFDRSSSYEQYF.

V is TRBV18 and J is TRBJ1-2; D unclear. Trimming removed 1 base at V and 5 bases at J, with 8 bases between. CDR1 and CDR2 (germline): KGHSH, LQKENI. The CDR3 covers 13 residues. The CDR3 sequence: CASSPRTGYGYTF. As DNA, the CDR3 is TGTGCCAGCTCACCACGAACCGGTTATGGCTACACCTTC. The full variable domain, completed using reference TRBV18 and TRBJ1-2, is NAGVMQNPRHLVRRRGQEARLRCSPMKGHSHVYWYRQLPEEGLKFMVYLQKENIIDESGMPKERFSAEFPKEGPSILRIQQVVRGDSAAYFCASSPRTGYGYTFGSGTRLTVV.

This chain uses TRBV9 with TRBJ2-1; 7 bases are shared with TRBD1. J lost 5 bases, V lost 4 bases, and 6 bases had no gene match. CDR1 is SGDLS, CDR2 YYNGEE, per germline. The CDR3 covers 14 residues. The CDR3 DNA follows: TGTGCCAGCAGCTCGGGACAGATGAACAATGAGCAGTTCTTC. Translated: CASSSGQMNNEQFF.

This clone has more than one count but fewer than ten. The chain uses TRBV19 and TRBJ2-7; D uncertain. Trimming left V 1 base short and J 0 bases short, with 10 bases between. The CDR3 contains 15 residues. Germline CDR1 is LNHDA and CDR2 is SQIVND (reference sequence). As DNA, the CDR3 is TGTGCCAGTAGTATAGGTTGGCAGGACTCCTACGAGCAGTACTTC. It translates to CASSIGWQDSYEQYF.

J is TRBJ2-7 and V is TRBV7-9; D is perhaps TRBD2 (5 bases). The V and J ends lost 1 base and 3 bases respectively, with 13 bases between them. The CDR3 loop spans 15 amino acids. Germline CDR1 and CDR2: SEHNR and FQNEAQ (reference sequence). CDR3 bases: TGTGCCAGCAGCTTAGAGGGAGAGTACAACTACGAGCAGTACTTC. As protein: CASSLEGEYNYEQYF.

The genes are TRBV27 and TRBJ2-7, with 8 bases matching TRBD1. V dropped 5 bases and J dropped 4; count of bases not matched to a gene: 10. The CDR3 is made up of 15 amino acids. CDR1 and CDR2 from the germline V gene are MNHEY and SMNVEV (reference sequence). DNA of the CDR3: TGTGCCAGCAGTACTAGGACAGGGCTGATTTACGAGCAGTACTTC. Protein: CASSTRTGLIYEQYF.

The chain carries TRBV29-1 and TRBJ2-4; maybe TRBD1 (5 bases). Germline CDR1 and CDR2: SQVTM and ANQGSEA. The CDR3 covers 12 residues. V was pared by 1 base and J by 7 bases, with 8 bases between. The CDR3 here is CSVEVRGNIQYF. In DNA form, the CDR3 reads TGCAGCGTTGAAGTAAGGGGCAACATTCAGTACTTC.

The V and J genes are TRBV4-1 and TRBJ2-7; D might be TRBD2 (5 bases). The CDR3 extends over 11 amino acids. CDR1 and CDR2 (germline): MGHRA, YSYEKL. Trimming left V 1 base short and J 7 bases short, with 5 bases between. The CDR3 spells CASSQAGEQYF. As DNA, the CDR3 is TGCGCCAGCAGCCAAGCGGGGGAGCAGTACTTC.

The J gene is TRBJ2-7, the V gene TRBV10-1; D unresolved. V shed 7 bases and J shed 5 bases, with 6 bases lying between them. Per germline, CDR1 WNHNN and CDR2 SYGVQD (reference sequence). The CDR3 is 10 residues long. CDR3 protein: CASNRDEQYF. Written as DNA, the CDR3 is TGCGCCAGCAACCGCGACGAGCAGTACTTC.

The rearrangement joins TRBV19 to TRBJ1-2; tentative D call: TRBD1 (5 bases). Germline V gene sequence: CDR1 LNHDA, CDR2 SQIVND (reference sequence). The CDR3 is made up of 14 amino acids. V dropped 5 bases and J dropped 8 bases, with 18 bases sitting between them. The CDR3: CASSPGQDIMGYTF. DNA for the CDR3: TGTGCCAGTAGTCCCGGACAAGATATCATGGGCTACACCTTC.